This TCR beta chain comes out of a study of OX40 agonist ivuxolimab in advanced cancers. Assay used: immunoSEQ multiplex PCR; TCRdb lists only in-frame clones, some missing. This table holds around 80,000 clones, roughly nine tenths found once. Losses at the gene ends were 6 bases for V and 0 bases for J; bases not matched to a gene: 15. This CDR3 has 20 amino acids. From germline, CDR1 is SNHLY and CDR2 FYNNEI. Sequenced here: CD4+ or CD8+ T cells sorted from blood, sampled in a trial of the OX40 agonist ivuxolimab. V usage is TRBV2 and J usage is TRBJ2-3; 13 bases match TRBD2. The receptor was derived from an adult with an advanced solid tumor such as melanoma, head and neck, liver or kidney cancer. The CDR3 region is CASRARTSGGPTSSTDTQYF. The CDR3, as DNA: TGTGCCAGCAGAGCCAGGACTAGCGGGGGCCCAACGTCTAGCACAGATACGCAGTATTTT.